What follows are 21 T cell receptor beta chains derived from one specimen sequenced in a study of read filtering for tumor transcriptome and immune sequencing. This library used around 400 ng RNA and molecular barcoded adaptors spanning alpha/delta and beta/gamma chains. TCRdb re-called the reads through MiXCR, storing one row per CDR3 protein. Here the sample spans 60,000 or so distinct CDR3 sequences, approximately 19% being singletons. The sample was a population of CD138-negative cells sorted from bone marrow. These receptors were obtained from a donor at least 40 years old with multiple myeloma.

About this clonotype itself: This clone may be a read error of a much larger clone one base away. The CDR3 reads CNASPTSEQETQYF. DNA for the CDR3: TGCAATGCTAGCCCGACTAGCGAGCAAGAGACCCAGTACTTC. The chain recombines TRBV20-1 with TRBJ2-5; 8 bases agree with TRBD2. Germline V gene data show CDR1 as DFQATT and CDR2 as SNEGSKA (reference sequence). This CDR3 has 14 amino acids.

This clonotype was counted at least ten times. The V call is TRBV11-1, the J call TRBJ2-3; D is possibly TRBD2 (5 bases). This CDR3 has 13 amino acids. Trimming removed 4 bases from V and 3 bases from J, with 8 bases in between. Germline V gives CDR1 SGHAT, CDR2 FQDESV (reference sequence). The CDR3 sequence: CASSSGSTDTQYF. CDR3 DNA sequence: TGTGCCAGCAGCTCGGGGTCGACAGATACGCAGTATTTT.

This clonotype was detected many times. The rearrangement joins TRBV7-9 to TRBJ2-7; possibly TRBD1 for D (6 bases). In germline, CDR1 is SEHNR, CDR2 FQNEAQ (reference sequence). V dropped 10 bases and J dropped 3 bases, with 22 bases sitting between them. The length of the CDR3 is 15 residues. CDR3 amino acids: CAINRTRGKFYEQYF. CDR3 DNA: TGTGCCATCAATAGAACCAGGGGAAAATTCTACGAGCAGTACTTC.

This clonotype was recorded at least ten times. This rearrangement joins TRBV12-3 or TRBV12-4 to TRBJ2-3, with TRBD2 matching 13 bases. This CDR3 spans 17 amino acids. V was pared by 5 bases and J by 4 bases, with 9 bases of the junction left unmatched. The CDR3 sequence is CASSRTLGTSGADTQYF. CDR3 sequence (DNA): TGTGCCAGCAGTAGAACGCTCGGGACTAGCGGGGCAGATACGCAGTATTTT.

The CDR3 sequence: CAWSRQGNYGYTF. CDR3 nucleotides: TGTGCCTGGAGCCGACAGGGGAACTATGGCTACACCTTC. The chain joins TRBV30 to TRBJ1-2, with 8 nucleotides matching TRBD1. Trimming removed 3 bases from V and 2 bases from J; junction bases left unmatched: 2. The germline CDR1 and CDR2 sequences are GTSNPN and SVGIG (reference sequence). CDR3 length: 13 residues.

This clonotype was detected many times. The chain uses TRBV6-5 and TRBJ1-1; weak D call: TRBD1 (5 bases). There are 14 residues in the CDR3. Germline values: CDR1 MNHEY, CDR2 SVGAGI. The V gene lost 4 bases and the J gene lost 4 bases, with 13 bases spanning the gap. Here the CDR3 reads CASSSPGGGTEAFF. CDR3 DNA sequence: TGTGCCAGCAGTTCGCCGGGGGGGGGCACTGAAGCTTTCTTT.

This clonotype was detected many times. The CDR3 bases are TGTGCCAGCAGCCTATGGACAGGGGAGGGCAATGAGCAGTTCTTC. Its protein product is CASSLWTGEGNEQFF. The gene calls are TRBV11-2 and TRBJ2-1; 9 bases agree with TRBD1. This CDR3 is 15 amino acids long. The germline V gene has CDR1 SGHAT and CDR2 FQNNGV. V shed 5 bases and J 6 bases; nucleotides not matched to a gene: 8.

This clonotype was counted once. A much more abundant neighbour one base away suggests this may be a read error. The rearrangement joins TRBV10-3 to TRBJ2-1; TRBD2 matches at 8 bases. The CDR3 extends over 18 amino acids. Germline-derived CDR1 and CDR2 are ENHRY and SYGVKD. Trimming took 5 bases from V and 8 from J; bases not matched to a gene: 20. CDR3 nucleotides: TGTGCCATCAGTTACCCTATTTCGGGGACTAGGCAGTACGATGAGCAGTTCTTC. Translation gives CAISYPISGTRQYDEQFF.

This clonotype was seen only a few times. This sequence joins TRBV29-1 and TRBJ2-1, with 7 bases that match TRBD2. This CDR3 has 14 amino acids. CDR1 SQVTM and CDR2 ANQGSEA come from the germline V gene. J lost 2 bases, V lost 3 bases, and 4 bases had no gene match. The CDR3 bases are TGCAGCGTTGAGTACAGCGGGACCTACAATGAGCAGTTCTTC. Translation: CSVEYSGTYNEQFF.

There are a few counts of this clonotype. The CDR3 DNA sequence: TGTGCCAGCAGCCACCTCACATCCGGGGCTGATCAGCCCCAGCATTTT. Its protein product is CASSHLTSGADQPQHF. The chain is built from TRBV7-9 and TRBJ1-5; D might be TRBD1 (5 bases). Germline lookup yields CDR1 SEHNR and CDR2 FQNEAQ (reference sequence). Trimming removed 5 bases at V and 5 bases at J, with 19 bases between. This CDR3 is 16 amino acids long.

There are many counts of this clonotype. The V gene is TRBV7-2, the J gene TRBJ2-3, with 13 nucleotides matching TRBD2. V shed 3 bases, J shed 4 bases, and the junction held 7 bases outside the gene matches. CDR1 SGHTA and CDR2 FQGNSA come from the germline V gene. The CDR3 contains 17 residues. CDR3 in amino acids: CASSFRTSGSNADTQYF. CDR3 nucleotides: TGTGCCAGCAGCTTCCGGACTAGCGGGAGTAATGCAGATACGCAGTATTTT.

CDR3 DNA: TGTGCCAGCAGCTCTCTCTCGGGAGGGCTGGCTGAGCAGTTCTTC. Its protein is CASSSLSGGLAEQFF. The gene calls are TRBV5-5 and TRBJ2-1, with 8 bases matching TRBD2. With 3 bases clipped from V and 9 bases from J, the junction kept 11 bases outside the gene matches. The germline gives CDR1 SGHKS, CDR2 YYEKEE (reference sequence). The CDR3 spans 15 residues.

The sample holds many counts of this clonotype. The genes are TRBV29-1 and TRBJ1-1, with a tentative D call TRBD1 (6 bases). CDR3 length equals 14 residues. Trimming shortened V by 4 bases and J by 3 bases, and 15 bases separated the two germline ends. In germline, CDR1 is SQVTM, CDR2 ANQGSEA. The CDR3 protein is CSVVPWGADTEAFF. In DNA, the CDR3 is TGCAGCGTTGTCCCTTGGGGGGCGGACACTGAAGCTTTCTTT.

Comment on this clonotype: The CDR3 end shows no conserved phenylalanine or tryptophan, and so a read error is likely. The chain combines TRBV7-9 with TRBJ2-1, with D maybe TRBD2 (5 bases). Germline V gives CDR1 SEHNR, CDR2 FQNEAQ (reference sequence). CDR3 length equals 17 residues. This CDR3 reads CARSSLAGWSSYNEQFL. CDR3 in DNA: TGTGCCCGCAGCTCCCTAGCAGGTTGGAGCTCCTACAATGAGCAGTTCCTC.

This clonotype was counted many times. The CDR3 DNA sequence: TGCGCCAGCAGCCGCCCGGGGAGGGGGGCGGCTGAAGCTTTCTTT. Its translation is CASSRPGRGAAEAFF. This chain links TRBV4-1 with TRBJ1-1; perhaps TRBD1 as D (6 bases). V was cut by 4 bases and J by 6 bases, with 18 bases left in between. Germline V gene data show CDR1 as MGHRA and CDR2 as YSYEKL. The CDR3 contains 15 residues.

Many counts were recorded for this clonotype. The chain carries TRBV20-1 and TRBJ2-3; 8 bases map to TRBD2. V shed 7 bases and J 2 bases; nucleotides not matched to a gene: 5. Germline CDR1 reads DFQATT; CDR2 reads SNEGSKA (reference sequence). The CDR3 loop spans 13 amino acids. The CDR3 DNA sequence: TGCAGTGGATTAGCGGGGAACACAGATACGCAGTATTTT. It specifies CSGLAGNTDTQYF.

This clonotype was seen repeatedly, ten times or more. The V gene is TRBV24-1, the J gene TRBJ2-1, with D maybe TRBD1 (6 bases). V was clipped by 3 bases and J by 4 bases, with 6 bases between them. From germline, CDR1 is KGHDR and CDR2 SFDVKD. The CDR3 extends over 13 amino acids. In nucleotides, the CDR3 is TGTGCCACCAGTGATGACAGGTACAATGAGCAGTTCTTC. Protein: CATSDDRYNEQFF.

This clonotype has at least ten counts. This CDR3 is CASSFGRVGTEAFF. In nucleotides, the CDR3 is TGTGCCAGCAGCTTCGGCAGGGTGGGCACTGAAGCTTTCTTT. V usage is TRBV7-9 and J usage is TRBJ1-1; a weak D match, TRBD1 (5 bases). The CDR3 has 14 residues. CDR1 is SEHNR, CDR2 FQNEAQ, per germline (reference sequence). With 3 bases removed from V and 4 bases from J, the gap between germline ends came to 12 bases.

This clonotype has more than one count but fewer than ten. This rearrangement joins TRBV6-5 to TRBJ2-3, with D possibly TRBD2 on 6 matching bases. The germline V and J ends were trimmed by 3 bases and 5 bases, with 21 bases remaining between them. Germline CDR1 is MNHEY and CDR2 is SVGAGI. The CDR3 spans 17 residues. In DNA, the CDR3 is TGTGCCAGCAGTTATTCCCTCTCGCCCGGGGGAGTAGATACGCAGTATTTT. Its protein is CASSYSLSPGGVDTQYF.

This rearrangement joins TRBV12-3 or TRBV12-4 to TRBJ2-7; D remains unclear. V was clipped by 8 bases and J by 2 bases, with 19 bases between them. This CDR3 is built from 15 residues. The CDR3 is CASGRGPTPAYEQYF. The CDR3, as DNA: TGTGCCAGCGGTCGCGGACCGACGCCAGCCTACGAGCAGTACTTC.

This clonotype was counted only a few times. The V call is TRBV5-1, the J call TRBJ2-1; 12 bases match TRBD1. Trimming at V came to 4 bases and at J to 8 bases, leaving 7 bases not matched to a gene. This CDR3 spans 15 amino acids. Germline V gene lookup returns CDR1 SGHRS and CDR2 YFSETQ. The CDR3 spells CASSVGTGGFHEQFF. The CDR3 nucleotides are TGCGCCAGCAGCGTCGGGACAGGGGGCTTCCATGAGCAGTTCTTC.